The table lists the clone carrying this T cell receptor beta chain with a few counts. What it binds is unknown. This CDR3 has 14 amino acids. In germline, CDR1 is MNHNY, CDR2 SVGAGI (reference sequence). The junction had 3 bases not matched to a gene; V was cut back by 5 bases and J by 0 bases. Constant-segment-primed 5'RACE gave TCR alpha and TCR beta cDNA libraries with sample barcodes and UMIs. TCRdb fed the 5' RACE reads into MiXCR, producing one record per CDR3 protein. The table records around 470,000 distinct CDR3 sequences, around 20% of them present only once. This sample was taken from a study of T-cell memory formation after mild COVID-19. Findings of the study overall: Balance between CD4 and CD8 was seen in clones contracting day 15 to 85, and a CD4+ lean was seen in later expanders. Mainly in CM and EM were contracting CD4+ clones; CD8+ were in EMRA.

Sequenced sample: PBMCs or a T cell subset sorted from them (not recorded which). V gene TRBV6-6 combines with J gene TRBJ1-1; 7 positions match TRBD1. The sequence came from an adult woman who had mild COVID-19 (a few samples of this study predate the infection). Cell type and time point are not known. The CDR3 loop is CASSEGQMNTEAFF. Here the CDR3 DNA reads TGTGCCAGCAGTGAGGGACAGATGAACACTGAAGCTTTCTTT.